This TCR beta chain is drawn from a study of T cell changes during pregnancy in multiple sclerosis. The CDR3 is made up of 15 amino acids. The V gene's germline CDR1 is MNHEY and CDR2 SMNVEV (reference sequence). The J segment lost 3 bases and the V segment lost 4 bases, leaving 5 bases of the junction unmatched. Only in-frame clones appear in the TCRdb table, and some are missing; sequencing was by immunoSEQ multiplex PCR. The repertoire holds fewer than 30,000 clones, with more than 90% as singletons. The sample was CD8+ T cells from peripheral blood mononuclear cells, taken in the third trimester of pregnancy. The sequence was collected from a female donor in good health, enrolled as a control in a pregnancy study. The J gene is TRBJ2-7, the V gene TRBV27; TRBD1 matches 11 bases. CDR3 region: CASSWGTGGFYEQYF. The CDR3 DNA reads TGTGCCAGCAGTTGGGGGACAGGGGGTTTCTACGAGCAGTACTTC.